A single sample gave rise to the 14 T cell receptor beta chains below, sequenced in a study of control samples from healthy donors and cancer patients. Clones were read by immunoSEQ multiplex PCR, and TCRdb kept only the in-frame ones, dropping some. The top ten clones hold less than 2% of a sample with some 210,000 clones, approximately 90% of them seen once. The sequenced sample consisted of blood. These receptors were collected from a man younger than 40 in good health.

This chain joins TRBV6-5 and TRBJ1-2; the match to TRBD1 covers 8 bases. This CDR3 region has 15 residues. J lost 1 base, V lost 4 bases, and 5 bases had no gene match. Per the germline V gene, CDR1 is MNHEY and CDR2 is SVGAGI. CDR3 loop: CASSFGQGLNYGYTF. CDR3 DNA: TGTGCCAGCAGTTTCGGACAGGGCCTTAACTATGGCTACACCTTC.

The chain couples TRBV18 to TRBJ2-7; 11 bases agree with TRBD2. From germline, CDR1 is KGHSH and CDR2 LQKENI. V was clipped by 5 bases and J by 4 bases; unmatched bases: 7. The CDR3 is 15 residues long. CDR3: CASSATSGGVYEQYF. The CDR3 coding sequence is TGTGCCAGCTCAGCCACTAGCGGGGGAGTTTACGAGCAGTACTTC.

The V gene is TRBV11-2, the J gene TRBJ2-5; D not certain. CDR1 and CDR2 (germline): SGHAT, FQNNGV. There are 12 residues in the CDR3. Trimming removed 0 bases from V and 1 base from J, with 0 bases in between. The CDR3 region has the DNA TGTGCCAGCAGCTTAGACCAAGAGACCCAGTACTTC. Protein product: CASSLDQETQYF.

The chain employs TRBV27 and TRBJ1-3; TRBD1 might be the D (5 bases). From germline, CDR1 is MNHEY and CDR2 SMNVEV (reference sequence). The ends were cut back, 3 bases at V and 0 bases at J, with 9 bases in the middle. CDR3 length: 15 amino acids. The CDR3, as DNA: TGTGCCAGCAGTTTGGGACTGACCTCTGGAAACACCATATATTTT. Translated: CASSLGLTSGNTIYF.

The gene calls are TRBV3-1 (or the pseudogene TRBV3-2) and TRBJ2-6; the D gene is possibly TRBD1 (5 bases). Germline V lookup: CDR1 LGHDT, CDR2 YNNKEL (reference sequence). The CDR3 consists of 15 residues. Trimming pared 5 bases from V and 0 bases from J, leaving 8 bases between. The chain's CDR3 is CASSSTASGANVLTF. The CDR3 bases are TGTGCCAGCAGCTCGACAGCCTCTGGGGCCAACGTCCTGACTTTC.

The chain employs TRBV19 and TRBJ1-1; 8 bases align to TRBD1. Germline lookup yields CDR1 LNHDA and CDR2 SQIVND (reference sequence). Germline trimming cut 6 bases from V and 1 base from J; bases unmatched to any gene: 10. The length of the CDR3 is 16 residues. CDR3 nucleotides: TGTGCCAGTAGCCCCCGGACAGGGCATCCGAACACTGAAGCTTTCTTT. It translates to CASSPRTGHPNTEAFF.

The V gene is TRBV6-5, the J gene TRBJ2-1; 8 bases map to TRBD2. Germline V gene sequence: CDR1 MNHEY, CDR2 SVGAGI. V lost 4 bases and J lost 1; bases outside the gene matches: 3. There are 15 residues in the CDR3. The CDR3 sequence: CASSLTGGSYNEQFF. CDR3 bases: TGTGCCAGCAGTTTGACGGGGGGGTCCTACAATGAGCAGTTCTTC.

For the CDR3, the DNA is TGCGCCAGCAGCCCCCATGTAGGCAGTAAGAATTCACCCCTCCACTTT. It encodes CASSPHVGSKNSPLHF. The rearrangement joins TRBV5-1 to TRBJ1-6; D gene unclear. Germline V gene data show CDR1 as SGHRS and CDR2 as YFSETQ. Trimming removed 4 bases from V and 7 bases from J, with 18 bases in between. CDR3 size: 16 residues.

This clone was seen only a few times. The chain couples TRBV27 to TRBJ2-3, with TRBD2 matching 12 bases. The CDR3 has 16 residues. The ends lost 7 bases at V and 4 bases at J; junction bases unmatched: 9. Per germline, CDR1 MNHEY and CDR2 SMNVEV (reference sequence). The CDR3 loop is CASNKVLAGGADTQYF. The DNA of the CDR3 is TGTGCCAGCAACAAAGTACTAGCGGGGGGAGCAGATACGCAGTATTTT.

The chain carries TRBV2 and TRBJ1-1, with D possibly being TRBD1 (5 bases). Trimming took 4 bases from V and 7 from J, leaving 10 bases between them. Germline CDR1 and CDR2: SNHLY and FYNNEI. The CDR3 length is 12 residues. CDR3 protein: CASSAGTLEAFF. For the CDR3, the DNA is TGTGCCAGCAGTGCAGGGACCCTTGAAGCTTTCTTT.

V is TRBV30 and J is TRBJ1-5, with a possible D match to TRBD1 (5 bases). In germline, CDR1 is GTSNPN, CDR2 SVGIG (reference sequence). V was cut by 1 base and J by 2 bases, with 9 bases left in between. The CDR3 length is 14 residues. The CDR3 sequence is CAWSEQAGNQPQHF. The CDR3 nucleotides read TGTGCCTGGAGTGAACAGGCAGGCAATCAGCCCCAGCATTTT.

This chain joins TRBV10-1 and TRBJ2-3; unclear D gene. Trimming stripped 5 bases from V and 10 bases from J, with 25 bases between. Germline V gene lookup returns CDR1 WNHNN and CDR2 SYGVQD (reference sequence). The CDR3 runs 16 residues. CDR3 DNA sequence: TGCGCCAGCAGTCCCTCTGCACTTCATTTTGAAGGGTCGCAGTATTTT. Its protein is CASSPSALHFEGSQYF.

This chain connects TRBV5-1 to TRBJ2-2; 9 bases match TRBD1. Germline V gene data show CDR1 as SGHRS and CDR2 as YFSETQ. The ends lost 4 bases at V and 5 bases at J; junction bases unmatched: 6. The length of the CDR3 is 15 residues. For the CDR3, the DNA is TGCGCCAGCAGCGAGGGACAGGGAGAAACCGGGGAGCTGTTTTTT. Translating gives CASSEGQGETGELFF.

The chain recombines TRBV4-1 with TRBJ2-1; 10 nucleotides align to TRBD1. Germline V gene lookup returns CDR1 MGHRA and CDR2 YSYEKL. The trim removed 1 base at V and 13 bases at J, leaving 16 bases unmatched. The CDR3 extends over 17 amino acids. The CDR3, as DNA: TGCGCCAGCAGCCAAGCGACCGGGACAGGGGCTGGTCGGGATCAGTTCTTC. Its protein is CASSQATGTGAGRDQFF.